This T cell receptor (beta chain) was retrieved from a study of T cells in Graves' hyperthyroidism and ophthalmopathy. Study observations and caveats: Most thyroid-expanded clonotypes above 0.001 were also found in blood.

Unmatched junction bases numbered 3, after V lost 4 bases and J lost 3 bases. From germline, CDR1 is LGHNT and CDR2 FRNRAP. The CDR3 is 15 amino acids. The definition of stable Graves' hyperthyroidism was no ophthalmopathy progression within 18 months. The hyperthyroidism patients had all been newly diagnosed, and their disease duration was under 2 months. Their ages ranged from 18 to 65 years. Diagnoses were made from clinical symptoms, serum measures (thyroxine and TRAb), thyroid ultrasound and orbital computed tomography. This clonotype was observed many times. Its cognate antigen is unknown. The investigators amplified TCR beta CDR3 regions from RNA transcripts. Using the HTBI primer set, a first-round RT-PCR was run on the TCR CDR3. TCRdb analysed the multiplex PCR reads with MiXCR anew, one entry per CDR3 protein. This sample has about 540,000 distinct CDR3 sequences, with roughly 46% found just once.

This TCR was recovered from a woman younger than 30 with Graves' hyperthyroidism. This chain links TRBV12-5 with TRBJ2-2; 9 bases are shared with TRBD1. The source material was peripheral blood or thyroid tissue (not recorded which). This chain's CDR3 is CASGSGQGYTGELFF. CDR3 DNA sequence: TGTGCTAGTGGTTCCGGACAGGGGTACACCGGGGAGCTGTTTTTT.